This entry lists 20 T cell receptor beta chains sequenced from one sample in a study of blood T cell repertoires in COVID-19. TCRdb's table, derived via immunoSEQ multiplex PCR, lists solely in-frame clones and lacks some. The repertoire holds fewer than 350,000 clones, with about 89% as singletons. Sequenced sample: PBMCs or T cells enriched from blood (not recorded which). The receptors originated from a man aged 55 to 69 who had recovered from COVID-19.

The chain has TRBV5-4 and TRBJ2-1, with 15 bases fitting TRBD2. After removal of 0 bases from V and 7 bases from J, the junction contained 11 bases not matched to a gene. Germline V gives CDR1 SGHNT, CDR2 YYREEE (reference sequence). This CDR3 spans 19 amino acids. Written as DNA, the CDR3 is TGTGCCAGCAGCTTGGCCGCGGGGACTAGCGGGAGGTTTGTTAATGAGCAGTTCTTC. Its protein is CASSLAAGTSGRFVNEQFF.

The genes are TRBV19 and TRBJ1-5, with D tentatively TRBD1 (6 bases). Per germline, CDR1 LNHDA and CDR2 SQIVND (reference sequence). CDR3 size: 16 residues. Trimming shortened V by 6 bases and J by 0 bases, and 15 bases separated the two germline ends. The CDR3 DNA sequence: TGTGCCAGTAGCACGTTTACAGGGAATAGCAATCAGCCCCAGCATTTT. This codes for CASSTFTGNSNQPQHF. The full variable domain, with the rest looked up from reference TRBV19 and TRBJ1-5, is DGGITQSPKYLFRKEGQNVTLSCEQNLNHDAMYWYRQDPGQGLRLIYYSQIVNDFQKGDIAEGYSVSREKKESFPLTVTSAQKNPTAFYLCASSTFTGNSNQPQHFGDGTRLSIL.

The V call is TRBV7-2, the J call TRBJ2-7; 8 positions agree with TRBD2. CDR1 SGHTA and CDR2 FQGNSA come from the germline V gene. The CDR3 length is 15 residues. The ends lost 3 bases at V and 2 bases at J; junction bases unmatched: 6. The CDR3 nucleotides are TGTGCCAGCAGCTTGAGACTAGCGCTTACCTACGAGCAGTACTTC. Encoded protein: CASSLRLALTYEQYF.

The rearrangement links TRBV10-3 to TRBJ1-1; D ambiguous. The CDR3 has 15 amino acids. The germline CDR1 and CDR2 sequences are ENHRY and SYGVKD. V was cut by 3 bases and J by 1 base, with 12 bases left in between. The DNA for the CDR3 is TGTGCCATCAGTGAATGGGTTACTAGGAACACTGAAGCTTTCTTT. As protein: CAISEWVTRNTEAFF.

The chain is built from TRBV7-2 and TRBJ1-1, with D possibly matching TRBD1 (5 bases). CDR1 and CDR2 from the germline V gene are SGHTA and FQGNSA. The CDR3 contains 13 residues. V dropped 4 bases and J dropped 5 bases, with 11 bases sitting between them. The CDR3 spells CASSYQTETEAFF. CDR3 DNA sequence: TGTGCCAGCAGCTATCAGACAGAAACTGAAGCTTTCTTT.

This rearrangement joins TRBV28 to TRBJ2-7; 11 bases line up with TRBD2. J lost 6 bases, V lost 3 bases, and 4 bases had no gene match. The CDR3 is 14 residues long. The germline gives CDR1 MDHEN, CDR2 SYDVKM. The CDR3 nucleotides are TGTGCCAGCAGTTTGCTAGCGGGAGGTGGCGAGCAGTACTTC. Its protein is CASSLLAGGGEQYF. The whole variable domain, filled in from reference TRBV28 and TRBJ2-7, reads DVKVTQSSRYLVKRTGEKVFLECVQDMDHENMFWYRQDPGLGLRLIYFSYDVKMKEKGDIPEGYSVSREKKERFSLILESASTNQTSMYLCASSLLAGGGEQYFGPGTRLTVT.

This chain uses TRBV5-1 with TRBJ2-5, with D perhaps matching TRBD2 (6 bases). This CDR3 has 15 amino acids. Germline-derived CDR1 and CDR2 are SGHRS and YFSETQ. V lost 5 bases, J lost 2 bases, and 16 bases lay in between. Here the CDR3 reads CASSSLSGGQETQYF. In DNA, the CDR3 is TGCGCCAGCAGTTCGTTGTCCGGGGGTCAAGAGACCCAGTACTTC.

V and J are TRBV21-1 and TRBJ1-2. TRBV21-1 is a recognized pseudogene. There are 16 residues in the CDR3. This CDR3 is CASSKGGGPANYGYTF. CDR3 in DNA: TGTGCCAGCAGCAAAGGGGGGGGCCCCGCTAACTATGGCTACACCTTC.

The chain joins TRBV5-1 to TRBJ2-7, with 10 positions matching TRBD1. Germline lookup yields CDR1 SGHRS and CDR2 YFSETQ. This CDR3 region has 15 residues. J was trimmed by 5 bases and V by 6 bases; bases with no gene match: 11. The CDR3 is CASTSGQGVLHEQYF. The CDR3 DNA follows: TGCGCCAGCACCTCTGGACAGGGGGTACTCCACGAGCAGTACTTC.

This chain links TRBV14 with TRBJ2-3; TRBD1 agrees at 10 bases. From germline, CDR1 is SGHDN and CDR2 FVKESK. This CDR3 is 16 amino acids long. J gave up 2 bases and V 4 bases, and 6 bases lay outside the gene matches. In nucleotides, the CDR3 is TGTGCCAGCAGCCCGGGACAGGGGTTCTACACAGATACGCAGTATTTT. It is translated as CASSPGQGFYTDTQYF.

This chain connects TRBV9 to TRBJ2-2, with 10 positions matching TRBD1. J was trimmed by 4 bases and V by 9 bases; bases with no gene match: 6. Germline CDR1 reads SGDLS; CDR2 reads YYNGEE. The CDR3 is 14 residues long. DNA of the CDR3: TGTGCCACCAGACAGGGGGCATTCACCGGGGAGCTGTTTTTT. This codes for CATRQGAFTGELFF.

The genes are TRBV5-4 and TRBJ2-7, with 9 bases matching TRBD2. CDR3 length: 16 residues. With V trimmed by 0 bases and J by 4 bases, 8 bases remained unmatched. Germline V gene lookup returns CDR1 SGHNT and CDR2 YYREEE (reference sequence). CDR3 loop: CASSLGVSGSGYEQYF. As DNA, the CDR3 is TGTGCCAGCAGCTTGGGGGTTAGCGGGAGCGGTTACGAGCAGTACTTC.

Written as DNA, the CDR3 is TGCGCCAGCAGCCCCGGACTAGCGGGAGCGGCCGGGGAGCTGTTTTTT. Protein product: CASSPGLAGAAGELFF. J is TRBJ2-2 and V is TRBV4-3, with 13 bases that match TRBD2. The V and J ends lost 4 bases and 6 bases, in that order; junction bases with no gene match: 5. The CDR3 runs to 16 residues. CDR1 LGHNA and CDR2 YSLEER come from the germline V gene.

This chain uses TRBV10-3 with TRBJ1-3; D is unclear. Germline CDR1 is ENHRY and CDR2 is SYGVKD. There are 15 residues in the CDR3. V gave up 3 bases and J gave up 0 bases, with 9 bases separating them. As DNA, the CDR3 is TGTGCCATCAGTGACAGCCTAGTCTCTGGAAACACCATATATTTT. Translating gives CAISDSLVSGNTIYF.

The chain couples TRBV25-1 to TRBJ2-3; 9 bases are shared with TRBD2. The CDR3 spans 17 residues. V was clipped by 3 bases and J by 6 bases; unmatched bases: 13. Germline CDR1 is MGHDK and CDR2 is SYGVNS. CDR3 sequence (DNA): TGTGCCAGCAGTGATGGGGTTAGCGGGAGAGTTGGGGATACGCAGTATTTT. Protein: CASSDGVSGRVGDTQYF.

The chain combines TRBV28 with TRBJ2-7; tentatively, D is TRBD2 (5 bases). V shed 3 bases and J shed 3 bases, with 18 bases lying between them. The length of the CDR3 is 16 residues. Germline CDR1 reads MDHEN; CDR2 reads SYDVKM. CDR3 nucleotide sequence: TGTGCCAGCAGTTTGTTGAGCGGCCGGGATCTCTACGAGCAGTACTTC. It is translated as CASSLLSGRDLYEQYF.

The chain carries TRBV19 and TRBJ1-2; possibly TRBD1 for D (6 bases). In germline, CDR1 is LNHDA, CDR2 SQIVND (reference sequence). The CDR3 loop spans 13 amino acids. Trimming shortened V by 8 bases and J by 7 bases, and 17 bases separated the two germline ends. CDR3 protein: CASGDRLMVGYTF. CDR3 coding DNA: TGTGCCAGTGGAGACAGGCTAATGGTTGGCTACACCTTC.

This chain uses TRBV28 with TRBJ2-7, with 8 bases that match TRBD2. Trimming removed 6 bases from V and 6 bases from J; junction bases left unmatched: 16. CDR1 is MDHEN, CDR2 SYDVKM, per germline. The CDR3 covers 16 residues. The CDR3 loop reads CASSRLGAGDFVEQYF. For the CDR3, the DNA is TGTGCCAGCAGCCGTCTAGGAGCGGGAGATTTCGTCGAGCAGTACTTC.

J is TRBJ1-6 and V is TRBV9; D is ambiguous. The ends were cut back, 3 bases at V and 7 bases at J, with 5 bases in the middle. The CDR3 has 12 residues. The germline V gene has CDR1 SGDLS and CDR2 YYNGEE. The CDR3 region has the DNA TGTGCCAGCAGCGACCAGAATTCACCCCTCCACTTT. This gives the protein CASSDQNSPLHF.

The genes are TRBV4-1 and TRBJ2-1; TRBD2 matches 16 bases. V lost 0 bases, J lost 8 bases, and 10 bases stayed unmatched. CDR1 MGHRA and CDR2 YSYEKL come from the germline V gene. The CDR3 totals 19 residues. The CDR3 here is CASSQDRGTSGRALDEQFF. The CDR3 bases are TGCGCCAGCAGCCAAGATCGTGGGACTAGCGGGAGGGCCTTAGATGAGCAGTTCTTC.